This paragraph reports one T cell receptor beta chain. Its antigen remains undetermined. A read error may produce the germline difference seen at one junction end. The donors belonged to the validation cohort of over a hundred subjects, which was separate from the roughly 670-subject first cohort. Per the germline V gene (reference sequence), MNHEY is the CDR1 and SMNVEV is the CDR2. The CDR3, from cysteine to phenylalanine, totals 12 residues. The retained sequence is limited to the CDR3, 36 bases, with the frame set at the first base. Library construction relied on the immunoSEQ multiplex PCR assay. Concerning the study's data processing: A statistical classification framework was built to diagnose cytomegalovirus status from the catalog of TCR beta chain sequences. TCRdb retrieved this table from immuneACCESS and kept in-frame rearrangements only. Not all clones are present; in checked studies, unresolved V genes account for under half, and no reason is known for the remainder. That table supplies the V and J calls and clone size; D and trimming were determined from the DNA. A total of 150,000 to 200,000 clones appear in this sample, 84% of them only once. Roughly 6.5% of the sample is taken by the ten largest.

The data were taken from a study of cytomegalovirus exposure and HLA in healthy donors (dated by TCRdb to about 2017). Study-wide context: A later analysis indicated that the 120 or so validation repertoires were generated on the platform also employed for the 720 or so repertoires of the first cohort. The aim of the study was to test whether cataloging public T cell receptors could identify signatures of past pathogen exposure. A separate validation cohort of 100 to 150 different subjects was used in addition to the approximately 700-subject first cohort. To predict cytomegalovirus infection status, the study brought together high-throughput TCR immunosequencing, statistical association of individual TCRs with disease status, and machine learning. The paper's findings and limits, for the study overall: A total of 150 to 200 TCR beta chains were listed by the study as associated with cytomegalovirus. Cytomegalovirus status was reported to be diagnosed by the classifier with high specificity and sensitivity in both the original and validation cohorts. In vitro tests confirmed that a few of the cytomegalovirus-associated TCR beta chains recognize cytomegalovirus antigens. A later analysis found that TCRs clustered in the first cohort also tended to co-occur in the 120 or so validation repertoires, with approximately 95% of cluster scores above 0. A later analysis had no HLA typing for the validation cohort, so co-occurrence there was scored across all 120 repertoires. According to the authors, the approach could potentially be generalized to other disease states and immunological phenotypes. While some public TCRs were present in many individuals, most TCR sequences turned up only very rarely across donors.

Sequenced material: PBMCs. The receptor comes from a man between 18 and 29 years old in good health and CMV-seropositive. The sequence links TRBV27 to TRBJ2-7; TRBD1 might be the D gene, on 7 matching bases. The nucleotides are TGTGCCAGCACCATTTTTAGGAGGGGGCGAGACTTC. Its translation is CASTIFRRGRDF.